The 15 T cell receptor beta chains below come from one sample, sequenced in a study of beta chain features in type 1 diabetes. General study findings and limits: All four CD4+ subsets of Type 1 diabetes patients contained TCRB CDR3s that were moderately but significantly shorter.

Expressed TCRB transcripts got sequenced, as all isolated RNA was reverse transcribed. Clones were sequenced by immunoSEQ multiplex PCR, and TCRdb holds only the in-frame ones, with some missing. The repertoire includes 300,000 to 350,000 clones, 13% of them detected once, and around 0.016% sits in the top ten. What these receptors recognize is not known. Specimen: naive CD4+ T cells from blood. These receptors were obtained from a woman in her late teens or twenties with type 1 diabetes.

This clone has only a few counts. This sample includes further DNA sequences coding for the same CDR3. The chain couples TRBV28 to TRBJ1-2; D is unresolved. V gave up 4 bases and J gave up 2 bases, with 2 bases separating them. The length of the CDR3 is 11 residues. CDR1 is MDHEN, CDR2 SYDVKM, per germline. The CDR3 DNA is TGTGCCAGCAGTTCGAACTATGGCTACACCTTC. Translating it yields CASSSNYGYTF.

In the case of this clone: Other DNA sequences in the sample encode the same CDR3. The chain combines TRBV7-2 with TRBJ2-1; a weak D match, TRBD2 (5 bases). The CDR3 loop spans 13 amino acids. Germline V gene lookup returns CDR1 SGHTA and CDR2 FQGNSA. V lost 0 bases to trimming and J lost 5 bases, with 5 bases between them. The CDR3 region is CASSLARDNEQFF. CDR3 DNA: TGTGCCAGCAGCTTAGCGCGGGACAATGAGCAGTTCTTC.

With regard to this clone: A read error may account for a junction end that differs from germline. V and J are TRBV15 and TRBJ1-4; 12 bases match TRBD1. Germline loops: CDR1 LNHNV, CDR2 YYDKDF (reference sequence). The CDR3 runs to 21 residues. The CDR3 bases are TGTGCCACCAGCCGAGACACCAGCAGAGGTGGGACAGGGGGCGCAAGGGAAAAACTGTTTTTT. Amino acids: CATSRDTSRGGTGGAREKLFF.

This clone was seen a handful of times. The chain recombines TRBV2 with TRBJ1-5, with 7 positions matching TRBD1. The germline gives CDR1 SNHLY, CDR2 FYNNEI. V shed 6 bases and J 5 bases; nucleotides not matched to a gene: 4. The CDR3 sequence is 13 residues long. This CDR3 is CASSVTGDQPQHF. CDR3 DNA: TGTGCCAGCAGCGTAACAGGGGATCAGCCCCAGCATTTT.

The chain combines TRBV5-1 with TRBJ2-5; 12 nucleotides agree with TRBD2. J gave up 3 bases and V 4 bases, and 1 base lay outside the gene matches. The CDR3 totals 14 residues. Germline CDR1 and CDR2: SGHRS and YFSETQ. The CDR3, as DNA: TGCGCCAGCAGCCTAGCGGGAGGGAAAGAGACCCAGTACTTC. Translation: CASSLAGGKETQYF.

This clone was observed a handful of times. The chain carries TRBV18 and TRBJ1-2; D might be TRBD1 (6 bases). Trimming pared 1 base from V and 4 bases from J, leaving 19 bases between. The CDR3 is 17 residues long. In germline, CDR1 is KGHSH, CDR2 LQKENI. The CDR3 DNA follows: TGTGCCAGCTCACCACGAGCGCCCGGGACGGACAGCTATGGCTACACCTTC. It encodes CASSPRAPGTDSYGYTF.

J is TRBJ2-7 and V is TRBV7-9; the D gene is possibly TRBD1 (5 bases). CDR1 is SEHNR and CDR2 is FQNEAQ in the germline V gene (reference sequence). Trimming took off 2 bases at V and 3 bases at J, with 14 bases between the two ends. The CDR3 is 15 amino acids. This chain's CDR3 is CASSLQGQTSYEQYF. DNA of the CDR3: TGTGCCAGCAGCTTACAGGGCCAGACGAGCTACGAGCAGTACTTC.

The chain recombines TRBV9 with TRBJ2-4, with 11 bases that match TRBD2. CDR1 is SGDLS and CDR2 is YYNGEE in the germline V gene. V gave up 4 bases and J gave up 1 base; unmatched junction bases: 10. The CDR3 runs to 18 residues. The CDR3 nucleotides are TGTGCCAGCAGCCGCACTCTAACTAGCGGGAGTGCCAAAAACATTCAGTACTTC. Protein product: CASSRTLTSGSAKNIQYF. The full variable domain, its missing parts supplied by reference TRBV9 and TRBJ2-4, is DSGVTQTPKHLITATGQRVTLRCSPRSGDLSVYWYQQSLDQGLQFLIQYYNGEERAKGNILERFSAQQFPDLHSELNLSSLELGDSALYFCASSRTLTSGSAKNIQYFGAGTRLSVL.

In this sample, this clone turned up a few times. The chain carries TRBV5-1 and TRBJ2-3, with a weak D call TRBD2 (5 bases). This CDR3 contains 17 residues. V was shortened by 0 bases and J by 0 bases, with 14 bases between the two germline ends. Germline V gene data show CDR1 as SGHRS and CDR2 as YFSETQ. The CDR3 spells CASSLGPPGSSTDTQYF. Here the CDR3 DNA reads TGCGCCAGCAGCTTGGGCCCCCCGGGATCAAGCACAGATACGCAGTATTTT.

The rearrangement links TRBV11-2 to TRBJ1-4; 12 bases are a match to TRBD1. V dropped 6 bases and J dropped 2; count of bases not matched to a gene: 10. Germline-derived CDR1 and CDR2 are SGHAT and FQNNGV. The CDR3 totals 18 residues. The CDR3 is CASRPGTGGRRTNEKLFF. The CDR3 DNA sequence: TGTGCCAGCAGACCCGGGACAGGGGGCCGTAGGACTAATGAAAAACTGTTTTTT. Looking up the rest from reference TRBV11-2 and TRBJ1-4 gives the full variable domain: EAGVAQSPRYKIIEKRQSVAFWCNPISGHATLYWYQQILGQGPKLLIQFQNNGVVDDSQLPKDRFSAERLKGVDSTLKIQPAKLEDSAVYLCASRPGTGGRRTNEKLFFGSGTQLSVL.

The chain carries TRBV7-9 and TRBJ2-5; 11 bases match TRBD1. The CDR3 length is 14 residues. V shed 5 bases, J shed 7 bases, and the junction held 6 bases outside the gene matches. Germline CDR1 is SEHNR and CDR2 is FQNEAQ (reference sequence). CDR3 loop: CASSRTGGFGTQYF. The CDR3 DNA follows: TGTGCCAGCAGCCGGACAGGGGGCTTTGGGACCCAGTACTTC.

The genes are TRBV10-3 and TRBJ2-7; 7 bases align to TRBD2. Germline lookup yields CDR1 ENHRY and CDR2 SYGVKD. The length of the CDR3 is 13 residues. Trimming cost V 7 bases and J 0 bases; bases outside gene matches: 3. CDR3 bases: TGTGCCATCACGCCGGGAGGCTCCTACGAGCAGTACTTC. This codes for CAITPGGSYEQYF.

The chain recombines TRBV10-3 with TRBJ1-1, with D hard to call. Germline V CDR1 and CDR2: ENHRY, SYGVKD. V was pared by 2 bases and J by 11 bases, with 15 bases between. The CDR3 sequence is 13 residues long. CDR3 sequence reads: CAISEEELSGAFF. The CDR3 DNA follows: TGTGCCATCAGTGAGGAGGAGCTGAGTGGGGCTTTCTTT.

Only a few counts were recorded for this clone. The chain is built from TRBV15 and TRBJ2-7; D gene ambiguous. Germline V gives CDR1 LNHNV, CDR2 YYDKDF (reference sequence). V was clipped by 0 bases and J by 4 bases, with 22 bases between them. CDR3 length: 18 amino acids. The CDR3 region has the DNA TGTGCCACCAGCAGAGATCGCGGAGACGGATCCGGCCAATACGAGCAGTACTTC. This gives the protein CATSRDRGDGSGQYEQYF.

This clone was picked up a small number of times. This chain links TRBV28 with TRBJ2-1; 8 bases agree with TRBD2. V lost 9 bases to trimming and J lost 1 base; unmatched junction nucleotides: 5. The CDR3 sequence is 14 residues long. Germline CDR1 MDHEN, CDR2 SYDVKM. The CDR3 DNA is TGTGCCAGTTTAACGGGGGGGTCCTACAATGAGCAGTTCTTC. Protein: CASLTGGSYNEQFF.